Below are 7 T cell receptor beta chains sequenced from a single sample in a study of tumor and adjacent non-tumor tissue in lung cancer. The template was RNA from unsorted bulk tissue. Distant lung tissue was collected more than 3 cm away from the tumor edge. The library came from three nested PCR rounds adapted from ARM-PCR protocols. TCRdb fed the multiplex PCR reads into MiXCR, producing one record per CDR3 protein. The sample has 45,000 to 65,000 distinct CDR3 sequences, just under 75% seen once. Sequenced material: distant non-tumor lung tissue. Source of these receptors: a woman aged 55-70 years with non-small cell lung cancer.

The chain joins TRBV4-3 to TRBJ2-1, with a tentative D call TRBD2 (6 bases). This CDR3 comprises 19 residues. Trimming shortened V by 3 bases and J by 1 base, and 22 bases separated the two germline ends. The germline gives CDR1 LGHNA, CDR2 YSLEER. The CDR3, as DNA: TGCGCCAGCAGCCAGCGTACCGGGACTTCTGATAGGTCCTACAATGAGCAGTTCTTC. Translating gives CASSQRTGTSDRSYNEQFF.

This clonotype has more than one count but fewer than ten. This clone may be a read error of a much larger clone one base away. The V gene is TRBV28, the J gene TRBJ1-1; D possibly corresponds to TRBD1 (6 bases). The germline CDR1 and CDR2 sequences are MDHEN and SYDVKM. The CDR3 consists of 16 residues. V was trimmed by 3 bases and J by 4 bases, leaving 18 bases between them. The CDR3 region is CASSLDSRLMSTEAFF. CDR3 bases: TGTGCCAGCAGTTTGGACAGTAGATTAATGAGCACTGAAGCTTTCTTT.

Turning to this clonotype: One end of the junction does not line up with germline, which may come from a read error. The chain combines TRBV10-2 with TRBJ2-7, with D perhaps matching TRBD2 (6 bases). Germline-derived CDR1 and CDR2 are WSHSY and SAAADI. The CDR3 extends over 13 amino acids. CDR3: CASGGLPEGEKYF. For the CDR3, the DNA is TGCGCGAGCGGTGGACTCCCGGAGGGCGAGAAGTATTTC.

To note about this clonotype: The junction does not match germline at one end; this may be a read error. V usage is TRBV28 and J usage is TRBJ2-3, with a tentative D call TRBD1 (7 bases). The CDR3 consists of 15 residues. Germline assignment: CDR1 MDHEN and CDR2 SYDVKM. The CDR3 DNA reads as TGTACCAGCAGTTATCAGGGGGGCGGGACAGATACGCAGTATTTT. Its protein is CTSSYQGGGTDTQYF.

The chain recombines TRBV7-3 with TRBJ2-5; D is tentatively TRBD1 or TRBD2 (5 bases each). V was cut by 5 bases and J by 2 bases, with 15 bases left in between. Germline assignment: CDR1 SGHTA and CDR2 FQGTGA. This CDR3 spans 15 amino acids. The CDR3 DNA reads TGTGCCAGCAGCCGTTACGGGGCAGGGCAAGAGACCCAGTACTTC. Residues: CASSRYGAGQETQYF.

The CDR3 bases are TGTGCCAGCAGCTTAGCATTGGCGACACACACCGGGGAGCTGTTTTTT. It specifies CASSLALATHTGELFF. This chain uses TRBV11-2 with TRBJ2-2; D ambiguous. This CDR3 is 16 amino acids long. The ends were cut back, 1 base at V and 3 bases at J, with 12 bases in the middle. CDR1 SGHAT and CDR2 FQNNGV come from the germline V gene.

Regarding this clonotype: A junction end diverges from the germline sequence, so it may reflect a read error. The chain recombines TRBV6-1 with TRBJ1-4; weak D call: TRBD1 (5 bases). Per the germline V gene, CDR1 is MNHNS and CDR2 is SASEGT. This CDR3 region has 16 residues. CDR3 protein: CVSNSAGEQANEKLLF. CDR3 DNA sequence: TGTGTCAGCAATTCGGCGGGGGAGCAGGCTAATGAAAAACTGCTTTTT.